These 20 T cell receptor beta chains were sequenced from one sample in a study of identical twins. In TCRdb, the 5' RACE reads were re-called with MiXCR into one record per CDR3 protein. The sample consists of about 450,000 distinct CDR3 sequences, about 18% of them appearing once. The sample comprised naive T cells sorted from blood. Every receptor here comes from a man aged 50-59 years in good health.

This clonotype has only a few counts. This chain uses TRBV19 with TRBJ2-2, with D uncertain. The CDR3 runs 14 residues. Trimming pared 4 bases from V and 5 bases from J, leaving 11 bases between. From germline, CDR1 is LNHDA and CDR2 SQIVND (reference sequence). The CDR3 DNA sequence: TGTGCCAGTAGTACCCTCCTAGAAACCGGGGAGCTGTTTTTT. Translated, it gives CASSTLLETGELFF.

The rearrangement links TRBV12-3 or TRBV12-4 to TRBJ1-1, with D unclear. This CDR3 spans 16 amino acids. The germline V and J ends were trimmed by 5 bases and 0 bases, with 16 bases remaining between them. CDR3 amino acids: CASSPRLYVLNTEAFF. The CDR3 bases are TGTGCCAGCAGTCCGAGACTCTATGTTCTGAACACTGAAGCTTTCTTT.

This clonotype was detected only a few times. The J gene is TRBJ2-7, the V gene TRBV3-1, with D maybe TRBD1 (5 bases). The CDR3 loop spans 15 amino acids. Trimming left V 1 base short and J 0 bases short, with 10 bases between. Germline loops: CDR1 LGHDT, CDR2 YNNKEL (reference sequence). CDR3 nucleotides: TGTGCCAGCAGCCAAGCCAGGGAAGTCTCCTACGAGCAGTACTTC. Translating it yields CASSQAREVSYEQYF.

This clonotype was picked up many times. The V and J genes are TRBV29-1 and TRBJ1-1; D call uncertain. The CDR3 contains 15 residues. The V gene lost 4 bases and the J gene lost 0 bases, with 15 bases spanning the gap. Germline values: CDR1 SQVTM, CDR2 ANQGSEA. This CDR3 reads CSVVGGLVMNTEAFF. CDR3 bases: TGCAGCGTTGTTGGCGGACTGGTTATGAACACTGAAGCTTTCTTT.

The genes are TRBV30 and TRBJ1-6; D gene unclear. The V end lost 0 bases, the J end lost 7 bases, and 7 bases lay between the germline ends. CDR3 length: 13 residues. Germline V gene sequence: CDR1 GTSNPN, CDR2 SVGIG (reference sequence). This chain's CDR3 is CAWSVQANSPLHF. The CDR3 DNA sequence: TGTGCCTGGAGTGTACAAGCGAATTCACCCCTCCACTTT.

The rearrangement uses TRBV29-1 and TRBJ1-2; 7 nucleotides line up with TRBD1. The V gene's germline CDR1 is SQVTM and CDR2 ANQGSEA. The length of the CDR3 is 15 residues. V lost 4 bases, J lost 8 bases, and 16 bases stayed unmatched. The CDR3 DNA follows: TGCAGCGTTGGGGATAGGGGGCGCCCAGGCGAGGGCTACACCTTC. Its protein is CSVGDRGRPGEGYTF.

This clonotype was found many times. The chain uses TRBV6-2 or TRBV6-3 and TRBJ1-2; a weak D match, TRBD1 (5 bases). CDR3 length: 15 residues. Germline V gives CDR1 MNHEY, CDR2 SVGEGT. V was clipped by 4 bases and J by 4 bases, with 16 bases between them. CDR3 protein: CASSLGASVGYGYTF. CDR3 nucleotides: TGTGCCAGCAGTTTAGGGGCTTCCGTGGGCTATGGCTACACCTTC.

This clonotype has only a few counts. The chain is built from TRBV6-1 and TRBJ2-7; D might be TRBD2 (6 bases). The CDR3 spans 14 residues. Between the trimmed V and J ends, which lost 6 bases and 5 bases, there was a span of 17 bases. Germline CDR1 is MNHNS and CDR2 is SASEGT. The CDR3: CASSRGAGDHEQYF. CDR3 DNA sequence: TGTGCCAGCAGCCGCGGGGCAGGAGATCACGAGCAGTACTTC.

This clonotype has just a few counts. The chain uses TRBV28 and TRBJ2-1; weak D call: TRBD1 (5 bases). The CDR3 has 14 amino acids. The V gene lost 5 bases and the J gene lost 6 bases, with 14 bases spanning the gap. Germline V CDR1 and CDR2: MDHEN, SYDVKM. CDR3 sequence reads: CASSRIRQSNEQFF. CDR3 sequence (DNA): TGTGCCAGCAGTAGAATAAGACAGAGCAATGAGCAGTTCTTC.

J is TRBJ2-1 and V is TRBV28; 10 positions agree with TRBD2. The V gene's germline CDR1 is MDHEN and CDR2 SYDVKM. The CDR3 is made up of 15 amino acids. The V and J ends lost 5 bases and 5 bases, in that order; junction bases with no gene match: 6. The CDR3 DNA reads TGTGCCAGCAGTACTAGCGGGATGGGCAACAATGAGCAGTTCTTC. Protein product: CASSTSGMGNNEQFF. Full variable domain (outside the CDR3, taken from reference TRBV28 and TRBJ2-1): DVKVTQSSRYLVKRTGEKVFLECVQDMDHENMFWYRQDPGLGLRLIYFSYDVKMKEKGDIPEGYSVSREKKERFSLILESASTNQTSMYLCASSTSGMGNNEQFFGPGTRLTVL.

The chain has TRBV12-3 or TRBV12-4 and TRBJ1-3; D gene uncertain. V dropped 8 bases and J dropped 2 bases, with 13 bases sitting between them. The CDR3 contains 14 residues. CDR3 protein: CASGARRAGNTIYF. The CDR3 region has the DNA TGTGCCAGCGGTGCCCGGAGGGCTGGAAACACCATATATTTT.

This clonotype was recorded at least ten times. V is TRBV12-3 or TRBV12-4 and J is TRBJ2-3; no firm D call. This CDR3 comprises 13 residues. Trimming took 3 bases from V and 2 from J, leaving 6 bases between them. Here the CDR3 DNA reads TGTGCCAGCAGTTTTGGCGTCACAGATACGCAGTATTTT. This translates into CASSFGVTDTQYF.

The table lists this clonotype with many counts. The chain links TRBV7-2 to TRBJ2-5; TRBD2 is a possible D gene (7 bases). The CDR3 totals 15 residues. V lost 4 bases to trimming and J lost 5 bases, with 17 bases between them. CDR1 and CDR2 from the germline V gene are SGHTA and FQGNSA. CDR3 sequence reads: CASSSRSRGRETQYF. The CDR3 DNA reads as TGTGCCAGCAGCTCGAGGTCGCGGGGGCGGGAGACCCAGTACTTC.

The genes are TRBV7-8 and TRBJ2-3, with 7 bases aligning to TRBD1. CDR1 is SGHVS and CDR2 is FQNEAQ in the germline V gene. There are 17 residues in the CDR3. Trimming removed 2 bases from V and 10 bases from J; junction bases left unmatched: 18. CDR3 loop: CASSLKTERTGWWAQYF. DNA of the CDR3: TGTGCCAGCAGCTTAAAAACCGAAAGGACAGGCTGGTGGGCGCAGTATTTT.

The V call is TRBV3-1, the J call TRBJ2-3, with TRBD2 matching 7 bases. Germline V CDR1 and CDR2: LGHDT, YNNKEL (reference sequence). CDR3 length: 15 residues. V trimming: 0 bases; J trimming: 8 bases; junction bases outside the gene matches: 8. The CDR3 loop is CASSQELAGRGTQYF. CDR3 coding DNA: TGTGCCAGCAGCCAAGAATTGGCAGGGAGGGGTACGCAGTATTTT.

This clonotype has just a few counts. V usage is TRBV5-1 and J usage is TRBJ2-3; D uncertain. Germline assignment: CDR1 SGHRS and CDR2 YFSETQ. The CDR3 totals 13 residues. Trimming took 3 bases from V and 4 from J, leaving 9 bases between them. CDR3 nucleotides: TGCGCCAGCAGCTCGTGGGTGGCAGATACGCAGTATTTT. Translating gives CASSSWVADTQYF.

This chain links TRBV12-3 or TRBV12-4 with TRBJ2-5; D is undetermined. CDR3 length: 13 residues. V was shortened by 7 bases and J by 6 bases, with 15 bases between the two germline ends. The DNA for the CDR3 is TGTGCCAGCACCAAGGACCATTGGCAGACCCAGTACTTC. Translating gives CASTKDHWQTQYF.

V and J are TRBV5-1 and TRBJ2-5; D gene uncertain. Germline CDR1 and CDR2: SGHRS and YFSETQ. V lost 3 bases to trimming and J lost 5 bases, with 11 bases between them. CDR3 size: 13 residues. CDR3 residues: CASSSEGQETQYF. CDR3 sequence (DNA): TGCGCCAGCAGCTCCGAAGGTCAGGAGACCCAGTACTTC.

The J gene is TRBJ2-5, the V gene TRBV12-3 or TRBV12-4; tentatively, D is TRBD1 or TRBD2 (5 bases each). The CDR3 covers 15 residues. The V end lost 1 base, the J end lost 2 bases, and 11 bases lay between the germline ends. The CDR3 DNA reads TGTGCCAGCAGTTTAGGGGGGATGGGTCAAGAGACCCAGTACTTC. This encodes CASSLGGMGQETQYF.

This clonotype was observed a handful of times. Germline and junction disagree at one end, which may indicate a read error. The chain carries TRBV13 and TRBJ2-1; possible D gene TRBD2, 5 bases. The CDR3 is 15 amino acids. Germline CDR1 PRHDT, CDR2 FYEKMQ (reference sequence). CDR3 in DNA: TGTGCCAGCAGCCTAGGGAGAATCTCCTACAATGAGCAGTTCTTC. It encodes CASSLGRISYNEQFF.